The rows below give T cell receptor beta chains drawn from one sample of a study of CD8 T cells in Susac syndrome. TCRdb reanalysed the immunoSEQ multiplex PCR reads using MiXCR and keeps one entry per CDR3 protein. The profile shows roughly 120,000 distinct CDR3 sequences, roughly 92% of them singletons. Sequenced sample: CD4+ T cells from PBMCs. The source of these receptors is a human donor in good health. Both conserved end residues are part of each CDR3. The order of the fields is clone size, V gene, J gene, D gene, CDR3 protein, CDR3 DNA. D genes are given only for firm matches. The size of a clone is reported for some rows only, either as once, few or many, or as a class for expanded clones.

clone size: NA
V gene: TRBV4-1
J gene: TRBJ2-4
D gene: TRBD1
CDR3 protein: CASSQDGEGARGKNIQYF
CDR3 DNA: TGCGCCAGCAGCCAAGATGGCGAGGGGGCGAGGGGTAAAAACATTCAGTACTTC

clone size: NA
V gene: TRBV11-2
J gene: TRBJ1-4
D gene: TRBD1
CDR3 protein: CASSPTRGNPEKLFF
CDR3 DNA: TGTGCCAGCAGCCCGACCAGGGGGAACCCTGAAAAACTGTTTTTT

clone size: NA
V gene: TRBV6-6
J gene: TRBJ1-4
D gene: NA
CDR3 protein: CASSSPDRRSNEKLFF
CDR3 DNA: TGTGCCAGCAGTTCCCCGGACAGAAGGTCCAATGAAAAACTGTTTTTT

clone size: NA
V gene: TRBV27
J gene: TRBJ2-7
D gene: NA
CDR3 protein: CASSTPGLYEQYF
CDR3 DNA: TGTGCCAGCAGTACCCCTGGCTTATACGAGCAGTACTTC

clone size: NA
V gene: TRBV16
J gene: TRBJ2-7
D gene: NA
CDR3 protein: CASSQLQGISYEQYF
CDR3 DNA: TGTGCCAGCAGCCAATTGCAGGGGATCTCCTACGAGCAGTACTTC

clone size: NA
V gene: TRBV29-1
J gene: TRBJ1-1
D gene: TRBD1
CDR3 protein: CSAAPGQGANTEAFF
CDR3 DNA: TGCAGCGCCGCACCGGGACAGGGGGCGAACACTGAAGCTTTCTTT

clone size: NA
V gene: TRBV19
J gene: TRBJ2-7
D gene: NA
CDR3 protein: CASSSADTYEQYF
CDR3 DNA: TGTGCCAGTAGTTCGGCGGATACCTACGAGCAGTACTTC

clone size: NA
V gene: TRBV2
J gene: TRBJ2-3
D gene: TRBD1
CDR3 protein: CASSEAGTGTDTQYF
CDR3 DNA: TGTGCCAGCAGTGAAGCGGGGACAGGCACAGATACGCAGTATTTT

clone size: once
V gene: TRBV18
J gene: TRBJ2-7
D gene: TRBD2
CDR3 protein: CASTPGLLAGEQYF
CDR3 DNA: TGTGCCAGCACCCCGGGACTACTCGCAGGGGAGCAGTACTTC

clone size: NA
V gene: TRBV10-3
J gene: TRBJ2-7
D gene: NA
CDR3 protein: CASLDTSYEQYF
CDR3 DNA: TGTGCCTCCTTAGACACATCCTACGAGCAGTACTTC

clone size: NA
V gene: TRBV29-1
J gene: TRBJ1-2
D gene: TRBD1
CDR3 protein: CSVRGQGGYTF
CDR3 DNA: TGCAGCGTTAGGGGACAGGGAGGCTACACCTTC

clone size: once
V gene: TRBV19
J gene: TRBJ1-1
D gene: NA
CDR3 protein: CASSIAGRDTEAFF
CDR3 DNA: TGTGCCAGTAGTATCGCGGGGAGGGACACTGAAGCTTTCTTT

clone size: NA
V gene: TRBV19
J gene: TRBJ1-5
D gene: NA
CDR3 protein: CASSIVGDSNQPQHF
CDR3 DNA: TGTGCCAGTAGTATCGTGGGGGATAGCAATCAGCCCCAGCATTTT

clone size: NA
V gene: TRBV27
J gene: TRBJ2-1
D gene: NA
CDR3 protein: CASTYSSSYNEQFF
CDR3 DNA: TGTGCCAGCACGTACAGCTCCTCCTACAATGAGCAGTTCTTC

clone size: NA
V gene: TRBV7-2
J gene: TRBJ2-5
D gene: TRBD2
CDR3 protein: CASSFMLAGYQETQYF
CDR3 DNA: TGTGCCAGCAGCTTTATGCTAGCGGGTTACCAAGAGACCCAGTACTTC

clone size: NA
V gene: TRBV2
J gene: TRBJ1-5
D gene: NA
CDR3 protein: CASSGSSVNQPQHF
CDR3 DNA: TGTGCCAGCAGTGGTTCGTCAGTCAATCAGCCCCAGCATTTT

clone size: NA
V gene: TRBV2
J gene: TRBJ1-1
D gene: NA
CDR3 protein: CASNKGGAFF
CDR3 DNA: TGTGCCAGCAATAAGGGGGGAGCTTTCTTT

clone size: NA
V gene: TRBV25-1
J gene: TRBJ2-2
D gene: TRBD2
CDR3 protein: CASSLPGQGLAVNTGELFF
CDR3 DNA: TGTGCCAGCAGTCTACCGGGACAAGGACTAGCGGTGAACACCGGGGAGCTGTTTTTT

clone size: NA
V gene: TRBV15
J gene: TRBJ2-3
D gene: NA
CDR3 protein: CATSRDGGTDTQYF
CDR3 DNA: TGTGCCACCAGCAGAGATGGGGGCACAGATACGCAGTATTTT

clone size: NA
V gene: TRBV30
J gene: TRBJ2-2
D gene: NA
CDR3 protein: CAWSVQSTGELFF
CDR3 DNA: TGTGCCTGGAGTGTCCAGAGCACCGGGGAGCTGTTTTTT

clone size: NA
V gene: TRBV19
J gene: TRBJ2-7
D gene: TRBD2
CDR3 protein: CASSVLAGVLYEQYF
CDR3 DNA: TGTGCCAGTAGTGTTCTAGCGGGAGTCCTATACGAGCAGTACTTC

clone size: NA
V gene: TRBV7-2
J gene: TRBJ2-4
D gene: NA
CDR3 protein: CASSLGQGGWIQYF
CDR3 DNA: TGTGCCAGCAGCTTAGGGCAGGGAGGTTGGATTCAGTACTTC

clone size: NA
V gene: TRBV7-9
J gene: TRBJ1-4
D gene: NA
CDR3 protein: CASSSSNGGSGTNEKLFF
CDR3 DNA: TGTGCCAGCAGCTCTTCCAATGGGGGGTCGGGAACTAATGAAAAACTGTTTTTT

clone size: once
V gene: TRBV3-1
J gene: TRBJ2-1
D gene: NA
CDR3 protein: CASSQVSAFYNEQFF
CDR3 DNA: TGTGCCAGCAGCCAAGTATCAGCGTTCTACAATGAGCAGTTCTTC

clone size: once
V gene: TRBV6-4
J gene: TRBJ2-1
D gene: TRBD2
CDR3 protein: CASSPSGDNEQFF
CDR3 DNA: TGTGCCAGCAGCCCTAGCGGAGACAATGAGCAGTTCTTC

clone size: NA
V gene: TRBV27
J gene: TRBJ2-6
D gene: NA
CDR3 protein: CASSGGRFLTTSGANVLTF
CDR3 DNA: TGTGCCAGCAGTGGGGGACGATTCCTAACCACCTCTGGGGCCAACGTCCTGACTTTC

clone size: once
V gene: TRBV7-6
J gene: TRBJ2-7
D gene: NA
CDR3 protein: CASSSRLVNHEQYF
CDR3 DNA: TGTGCCAGCAGCTCTAGACTAGTCAACCACGAGCAGTACTTC

clone size: NA
V gene: TRBV7-9
J gene: TRBJ2-7
D gene: TRBD1
CDR3 protein: CASSLSPGGIDEQYF
CDR3 DNA: TGTGCCAGCAGCTTATCCCCAGGGGGTATCGACGAGCAGTACTTC

clone size: NA
V gene: TRBV7-2
J gene: TRBJ1-4
D gene: TRBD1
CDR3 protein: CASSSPGQGREKLFF
CDR3 DNA: TGTGCCAGCAGCTCTCCGGGACAGGGGCGAGAAAAACTGTTTTTT